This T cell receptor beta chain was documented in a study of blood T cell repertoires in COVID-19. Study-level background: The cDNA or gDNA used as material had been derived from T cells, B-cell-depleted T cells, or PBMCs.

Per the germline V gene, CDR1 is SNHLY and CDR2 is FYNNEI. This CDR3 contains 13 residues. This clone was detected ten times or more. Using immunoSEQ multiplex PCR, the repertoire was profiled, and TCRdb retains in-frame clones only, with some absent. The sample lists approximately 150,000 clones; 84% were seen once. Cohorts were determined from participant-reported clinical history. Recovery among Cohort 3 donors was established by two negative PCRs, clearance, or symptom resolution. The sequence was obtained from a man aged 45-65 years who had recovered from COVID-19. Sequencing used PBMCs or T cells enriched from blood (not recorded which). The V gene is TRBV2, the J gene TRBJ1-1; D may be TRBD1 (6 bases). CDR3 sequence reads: CAAGGMGNTEAFF. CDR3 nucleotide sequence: TGTGCAGCGGGGGGCATGGGGAACACTGAAGCTTTCTTT.